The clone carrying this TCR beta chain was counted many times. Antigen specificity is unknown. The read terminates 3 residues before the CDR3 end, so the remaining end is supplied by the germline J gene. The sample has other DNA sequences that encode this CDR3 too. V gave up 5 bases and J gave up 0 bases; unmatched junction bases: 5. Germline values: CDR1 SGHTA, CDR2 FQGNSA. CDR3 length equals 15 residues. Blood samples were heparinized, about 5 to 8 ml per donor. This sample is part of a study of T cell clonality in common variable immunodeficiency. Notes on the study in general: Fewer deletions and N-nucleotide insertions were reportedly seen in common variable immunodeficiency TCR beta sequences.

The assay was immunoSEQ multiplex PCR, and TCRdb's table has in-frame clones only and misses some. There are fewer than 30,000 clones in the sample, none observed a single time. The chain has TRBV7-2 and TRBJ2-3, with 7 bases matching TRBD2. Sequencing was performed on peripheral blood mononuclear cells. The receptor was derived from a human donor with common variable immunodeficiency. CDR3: CASSLQAGSTDTQYF. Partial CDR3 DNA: TGTGCCAGCAGCCTTCAAGCGGGGAGCACAGATACG. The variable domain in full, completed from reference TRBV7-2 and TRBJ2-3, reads GAGVSQSPSNKVTEKGKDVELRCDPISGHTALYWYRQSLGQGLEFLIYFQGNSAPDKSGLPSDRFSAERTGGSVSTLTIQRTQQEDSAVYLCASSLQAGSTDTQYFGPGTRLTVL.